The next 5 T cell receptor beta chains were all read from a single sample in a study of T cell responses to AZD1222 COVID-19 vaccine. Assay: immunoSEQ multiplex PCR; the TCRdb copy retains only in-frame clones and omits some. The sample yields more than 95,000 clones, roughly 90% seen once. This sample comprised peripheral blood, obtained on day 0 of AZD1222 vaccination. The receptors shown here come from an adult in good health.

This chain joins TRBV5-1 and TRBJ1-1, with D maybe TRBD1 (6 bases). This CDR3 spans 15 amino acids. CDR1 SGHRS and CDR2 YFSETQ come from the germline V gene. V lost 4 bases and J lost 3, with 16 bases in between. CDR3 in DNA: TGCGCCAGCAGCCCGTGGGGGGGCGGGGACACTGAAGCTTTCTTT. Protein sequence: CASSPWGGGDTEAFF.

V usage is TRBV18 and J usage is TRBJ1-3; D is uncertain. V shed 0 bases and J shed 8 bases, with 8 bases lying between them. Germline V gene lookup returns CDR1 KGHSH and CDR2 LQKENI. This CDR3 comprises 13 residues. The CDR3 loop reads CASSPPSEYTIYF. CDR3 bases: TGTGCCAGCTCACCACCGTCCGAATACACCATATATTTT.

The V and J genes are TRBV29-1 and TRBJ2-2; D is unresolved. The V end lost 6 bases, the J end lost 5 bases, and 10 bases lay between the germline ends. The CDR3 consists of 12 residues. Looked up from germline, CDR1 is SQVTM and CDR2 is ANQGSEA. CDR3 in DNA: TGCAGCGTATACGAAAGTACCGGGGAGCTGTTTTTT. The encoded protein is CSVYESTGELFF.

J is TRBJ2-7 and V is TRBV4-3, with 9 bases lining up with TRBD2. Germline-derived CDR1 and CDR2 are LGHNA and YSLEER. This CDR3 has 15 amino acids. V trimming: 1 base; J trimming: 1 base; junction bases outside the gene matches: 2. The CDR3: CASSQGLADSYEQYF. The CDR3 region has the DNA TGCGCCAGCAGCCAAGGACTAGCGGATTCCTACGAGCAGTACTTC.

This chain links TRBV28 with TRBJ1-5; D is ambiguous. The V gene's germline CDR1 is MDHEN and CDR2 SYDVKM. Trimming pared 5 bases from V and 5 bases from J, leaving 4 bases between. This CDR3 comprises 11 residues. The CDR3 is CASSQYQPQHF. CDR3 in DNA: TGTGCCAGCAGTCAGTATCAGCCCCAGCATTTT.